Given below is one TCR beta chain in context. Its specificity is not known. This sample was included in a study of siplizumab effects on memory and regulatory T cells. Whole-study findings and limits: The authors mapped only a minor fraction of alloreactive clones to unstimulated subsets. An assignable naive or memory phenotype was lacking in roughly 75-96% of proliferating CD4+ or CD8+ clones.

The length of the CDR3 is 13 residues. Germline CDR1 is WSHSY and CDR2 is SAAADI. Trimming took 4 bases from V and 4 from J, leaving 8 bases between them. Roughly 95,000 TCR templates per sample were assayed. Libraries were prepared by immunoSEQ multiplex PCR; TCRdb keeps only in-frame clonotypes and omits some of them. The sample carries about 82,000 clones, roughly 90% recorded once. The sequencing sample was made of Tregs sorted from blood. The TCR was taken from a human donor in good health. The chain recombines TRBV10-2 with TRBJ1-5, with TRBD1 as a possible D gene (5 bases). As DNA, the CDR3 is TGCGCCAGCAGTGGGGGCTCTAATCAGCCCCAGCATTTT. Its protein is CASSGGSNQPQHF.